A selection of T cell receptor beta chains follows, all from one sample in a study of chronic HIV infection and antiretroviral therapy. TCRdb independently ran MiXCR on the 5' RACE reads; one entry per CDR3 protein. Of more than 40,000 distinct CDR3 sequences listed, under 20% are singletons. The sample comprised peripheral blood. These receptors came from an adult who had HIV and had not received antiretroviral therapy, or was an uninfected healthy control (not recorded which). The CDR3 runs from the conserved cysteine through the conserved F or W. The order of the fields is clone size, J gene, V gene, D gene, CDR3 DNA, CDR3 protein. A D gene is named only where the DNA matches it firmly. Where a row states a size, it is once, few, many or the class of an expanded clone; other rows omit it.

NA TRBJ2-5 TRBV11-3 NA TGTGCCAGCAGCTCTAGGGACGGTTCGGGGACCCAGTACTTC CASSSRDGSGTQYF
NA TRBJ1-6 TRBV27 TRBD1 TGTGCCAGCAGTATACAGGGGGCAGGAACACCCCTCCACTTT CASSIQGAGTPLHF
few TRBJ2-1 TRBV28 NA TGTGCCAGCAGTTTCCCCCTCCTCAATGAGCAGTTCTTC CASSFPLLNEQFF
few TRBJ1-5 TRBV2 NA TGTGCCAGCAGTGGAGGAGGGCTTAGCAATCAGCCCCAGCATTTT CASSGGGLSNQPQHF
few TRBJ2-6 TRBV28 NA TGTGCCAGCAGTCCCTCCGAGGGGGCCAACGTCCTGACTTTC CASSPSEGANVLTF
NA TRBJ1-1 TRBV28 NA TGTGCCAGCAGTCTCGGACGGTTCAGGGAAGCTTTCTTT CASSLGRFREAFF
NA TRBJ2-2 TRBV7-7 TRBD1 TGTGCTAGCAGCTCTCCGGGACAGGGGAATCACGGGGAGCTGTTTTTT CASSSPGQGNHGELFF
NA TRBJ2-7 TRBV10-3 NA TGTGCCATCAGTGACCTGGGGCCGGGCGGCGAGCAGTACTTC CAISDLGPGGEQYF
few TRBJ2-1 TRBV27 TRBD1 TGTGCCAGCAGTTTTAACAGGGGGCGCAATGAGCAGTTCTTC CASSFNRGRNEQFF
NA TRBJ2-1 TRBV18 TRBD2 TGTGCCAGCTCACACTCTAGCGGGAGGAACAATGAGCAGTTCTTC CASSHSSGRNNEQFF
NA TRBJ2-7 TRBV3-1 TRBD2 TGTGCCAGCAGCCCGGGACTAGCGTTGTGGGAGCAGTACTTC CASSPGLALWEQYF
few TRBJ1-5 TRBV29-1 TRBD1 TGCAGCGTCTCGACAGGGCCCAGCAATCAGCCCCAGCATTTT CSVSTGPSNQPQHF
few TRBJ1-1 TRBV20-1 TRBD1 TGCAGTGCTAGGGGGGACAGGGGTGGCACTGAAGCTTTCTTT CSARGDRGGTEAFF
few TRBJ2-7 TRBV9 NA TGTGCCAGCAACGTGGGGGAGCCCTTCTACGAGCAGTACTTC CASNVGEPFYEQYF
few TRBJ2-3 TRBV15 NA TGTGCCACCAGCAGAGAGGCTCCGACTAGCACAGATACGCAGTATTTT CATSREAPTSTDTQYF
NA TRBJ2-4 TRBV28 NA TGTGCCAGCAGTTTAGGTCACTTCCGAGCCAAAAACATTCAGTACTTC CASSLGHFRAKNIQYF
few TRBJ2-3 TRBV28 NA TGTGCCAGCTTGGGACTCACAGATACGCAGTATTTT CASLGLTDTQYF
NA TRBJ2-5 TRBV29-1 NA TGCAGCGTTGGGGGCCGGGGAGAGACCCAGTACTTC CSVGGRGETQYF
few TRBJ1-2 TRBV28 TRBD1 TGTGCCAGCAGTGGGGGACAGGATCTAAGAGGCTACACCTTC CASSGGQDLRGYTF
NA TRBJ1-1 TRBV29-1 NA TGCAGCGTATCAGACAGGAACACTGAAGCTTTCTTT CSVSDRNTEAFF
few TRBJ2-1 TRBV9 TRBD2 TGTGCCAGCAGCGTAGAGGGACTAGCGGTGAATGAGCAGTTCTTC CASSVEGLAVNEQFF
few TRBJ2-1 TRBV5-4 NA TGTGCCAGCAGCCCCGTTCGGCAGACTAGCAATGAGCAGTTCTTC CASSPVRQTSNEQFF
NA TRBJ2-3 TRBV20-1 TRBD2 TGCAGTGCGACGACTAGCGTGGGCACAGATACGCAGTATTTT CSATTSVGTDTQYF
NA TRBJ2-6 TRBV20-1 NA TGCAGTGCTAGGACCTTGGGGGCCGGGGCCAACGTCCTGACTTTC CSARTLGAGANVLTF